This paragraph covers one T cell receptor beta chain sequence. The data were taken from a study of blood T cell repertoires in COVID-19. In the study overall: Donors in the United States, Italy and Spain gave samples during acute or convalescent COVID-19. PBMCs, B-cell-depleted T cells, or T cells were the source of the cDNA or gDNA that made up the material.

From germline, CDR1 is SGHNT and CDR2 YYREEE (reference sequence). The CDR3 runs 13 residues. V gave up 2 bases and J gave up 5 bases, with 11 bases separating them. Authors' methods: Counts of nucleated cells, estimated from reference gene primer amplification, were obtained. Some clones are missing from TCRdb's copy, which holds only in-frame ones; the method was immunoSEQ multiplex PCR. The V and J calls and clone size are taken from that table; D and trimming were inferred from the DNA. The profile shows about 85,000 clones, about 80% of them singletons. Input material: peripheral blood. The receptor comes from a man aged 60 to 69 with acute or convalescent COVID-19. This chain joins TRBV5-4 and TRBJ2-7; maybe TRBD2 (5 bases). In DNA, the CDR3 is TGTGCCAGCAGCTTCGGGGATATCAACGAGCAGTACTTC. Protein: CASSFGDINEQYF.